Listed below are T cell receptor beta chains from one sample, sequenced in a study of regulatory T cells in long-lasting Graves disease. TCRdb ran MiXCR on the multiplex PCR reads and lists one entry per CDR3 protein. The sample includes roughly 700,000 distinct CDR3 sequences, around 30% of them seen just once. The sample consisted of peripheral blood mononuclear cells (PBMCs), taken when the disease was refractory, from a patient treated with antithyroid drugs. The receptors were sampled from a female donor with Graves disease. Each CDR3 is given with its conserved first and last residue. Each record gives: clone size, J gene, V gene, CDR3 protein. Size values are once, few and many counts, or a class for expanded clones, and some rows have none.

NA,TRBJ2-7,TRBV20-1,CSARGPGTYTYEQYF
NA,TRBJ2-5,TRBV2,CASSVGQTPQETQYF
NA,TRBJ2-2,TRBV2,CASSALAGGPNTGGLFF
few,TRBJ2-5,TRBV10-2,CAISGTGGAETQYF
few,TRBJ2-1,TRBV6-2/TRBV6-3,CASSSLVATSGGYNEQFF
NA,TRBJ2-5,TRBV7-2,CASSFAGVVGETQYF
few,TRBJ2-7,TRBV2,CASSEVPTEQYF
NA,TRBJ1-2,TRBV28,CASSLLQGGYTF
few,TRBJ1-1,TRBV5-1,CASSPVTGQNTEAFF
NA,TRBJ1-4,TRBV30,CAWSVIAGTEKLFF
NA,TRBJ2-5,TRBV20-1,CSGRSGGLETQYF
NA,TRBJ2-1,TRBV19,CATQSRVPYYNEQFF
few,TRBJ1-4,TRBV5-1,CASSTGTLNEKLFF
NA,TRBJ1-5,TRBV5-1,CASSNGTGGFQPQHF
NA,TRBJ1-3,TRBV11-2,CASSRGQGAIGNTIYF
many,TRBJ1-4,TRBV20-1,CSASMDGEKLFF
NA,TRBJ2-5,TRBV5-1,CASSLLPGPQETQYF
few,TRBJ1-2,TRBV5-1,CASSLSARMNGYTF
few,TRBJ1-2,TRBV6-1,CATLGSGNNYGYTF
NA,TRBJ2-7,TRBV20-1,CSVLLGGASYEQYF
NA,TRBJ1-6,TRBV10-3,CAISVNRDPNSPLHF
NA,TRBJ1-2,TRBV9,CASSVDPGNNYGYTF
few,TRBJ1-5,TRBV6-1,CASRGTGRSQPQHF